This T cell receptor beta chain was profiled in a study of Ad26.COV2.S vaccination and SARS-CoV-2 variants. Study at large: Doses of Ad26.COV2.S were injected into muscle once or twice, 56 days apart.

Sequenced by immunoSEQ multiplex PCR; TCRdb stores in-frame clones only, minus some. The sample lists more than 350,000 clones, around nine tenths occurring once. A word on this clone: Its antigen is unidentified.

Treatment indicated: approximately 18 received Ad26.COV2.S at low or high dose, single or two shots; several received placebo; per-sample allocation not given. The samples were gathered on day 63 after the first injection of vaccine or placebo. The donor's status was that of an adult aged 18-55 years in Boston. Findings of the study overall: Vaccinees and placebo recipients showed similar non-spike TCR breadth. The analyses of TCR breadth and depth may have understated the size of total T cell responses.

Per the germline V gene, CDR1 is SGHAT and CDR2 is FQNNGV. The CDR3 consists of 15 residues. Trimming at V came to 5 bases and at J to 2 bases, leaving 7 bases not matched to a gene. The TCR was taken from a person between 18 and 60 years old who received the Ad26.COV2.S COVID-19 vaccine or a placebo. This chain joins TRBV11-2 and TRBJ2-7; 9 bases align to TRBD1. This sample comprised peripheral blood, obtained in a trial of Ad26.COV2.S vaccine versus placebo. The CDR3 DNA reads TGTGCCAGCAGCCCCGGACACAGGGGGCCCTACGAGCAGTACTTC. It codes for CASSPGHRGPYEQYF.